The next 15 T cell receptor beta chains were all read from a single sample in a study of T cell repertoires in cytomegalovirus infection. Their target antigens are unknown. TCRdb recomputed calls from the reads with MiXCR, one row per CDR3 protein. The sample has about 400,000 distinct CDR3 sequences, about 35% seen once. The material sequenced was cultured PBMCs, taken from culture after CMV antigen stimulation. The receptor source for this set is a human donor in good health (CMV status not recorded). Some clones in this sample may be carry-over from other donors' samples.

This chain connects TRBV29-1 to TRBJ2-7; tentatively, D is TRBD1 (6 bases). Germline V lookup: CDR1 SQVTM, CDR2 ANQGSEA. The CDR3 is 13 residues long. V was shortened by 6 bases and J by 2 bases, with 14 bases between the two germline ends. CDR3 loop: CSVIQGNPYEQYF. The CDR3 DNA reads TGCAGCGTGATTCAGGGGAACCCCTACGAGCAGTACTTC.

About this clonotype: This may arise from a read error, as a much more abundant clone is one base away. The rearrangement links TRBV7-2 to TRBJ1-2, with a possible D match to TRBD1 (5 bases). The CDR3 is 14 residues long. Per germline, CDR1 SGHTA and CDR2 FQGNSA. Trimming took off 6 bases at V and 10 bases at J, with 21 bases between the two ends. CDR3 DNA sequence: TGTGCCAGCAGGCAAATTCCACAGGCCGATGACTACACCTTC. The encoded protein is CASRQIPQADDYTF.

V and J are TRBV6-1 and TRBJ1-1; D gene ambiguous. Germline V gives CDR1 MNHNS, CDR2 SASEGT. Between the trimmed V and J ends, which lost 5 bases and 4 bases, there was a span of 23 bases. This CDR3 is 17 amino acids long. CDR3 sequence reads: CASSYAVEGIRGTEAFF. As DNA, the CDR3 is TGTGCCAGCAGTTACGCAGTGGAGGGTATCCGGGGCACTGAAGCTTTCTTT.

This clonotype was counted a few times. The chain carries TRBV10-3 and TRBJ2-1; 8 bases are a match to TRBD1. Trimming cost V 6 bases and J 4 bases; bases outside gene matches: 5. Per the germline V gene, CDR1 is ENHRY and CDR2 is SYGVKD. CDR3 size: 14 residues. As DNA, the CDR3 is TGTGCCATCAGGGCGGGACAGGAATACAATGAGCAGTTCTTC. This codes for CAIRAGQEYNEQFF.

The chain carries TRBV6-6 and TRBJ1-6; 7 bases map to TRBD1. The trim removed 2 bases at V and 10 bases at J, leaving 8 bases unmatched. CDR1 and CDR2 from the germline V gene are MNHNY and SVGAGI (reference sequence). CDR3 length equals 15 residues. CDR3 amino acids: CASSYRDSRESPLHF. Written as DNA, the CDR3 is TGTGCCAGCAGTTACCGGGACAGTAGGGAGTCACCCCTCCACTTT.

The gene calls are TRBV6-2 or TRBV6-3 and TRBJ2-1; 9 nucleotides agree with TRBD1. The V gene's germline CDR1 is MNHEY and CDR2 SVGEGT. The ends lost 6 bases at V and 6 bases at J; junction bases unmatched: 6. This CDR3 comprises 14 residues. CDR3 loop: CASSYRGLGNEQFF. The CDR3 DNA reads TGTGCCAGCAGCTACAGGGGGCTGGGCAATGAGCAGTTCTTC.

This clonotype was detected only a few times. This rearrangement joins TRBV4-3 to TRBJ1-1; 8 bases are a match to TRBD1. V lost 3 bases, J lost 3 bases, and 6 bases stayed unmatched. Germline-derived CDR1 and CDR2 are LGHNA and YSLEER. The CDR3 is made up of 15 amino acids. CDR3 DNA sequence: TGCGCCAGCAGCCAGTTAGGACAGGGCGACACTGAAGCTTTCTTT. Its protein product is CASSQLGQGDTEAFF.

The chain has TRBV6-6 and TRBJ1-2; D is perhaps TRBD1 (6 bases). The CDR3 runs to 16 residues. V was pared by 2 bases and J by 8 bases, with 21 bases between. CDR1 is MNHNY and CDR2 is SVGAGI in the germline V gene (reference sequence). As DNA, the CDR3 is TGTGCCAGCAGTTACCCCCAAGGTGGGGGGGCGAGAGGCTACACCTTC. Amino acids: CASSYPQGGGARGYTF.

This clonotype was seen at least ten times. This chain uses TRBV11-2 with TRBJ1-1; no reliable D call. The ends were cut back, 1 base at V and 6 bases at J, with 6 bases in the middle. The germline gives CDR1 SGHAT, CDR2 FQNNGV. The CDR3 runs to 12 residues. The DNA of the CDR3 is TGTGCCAGCAGCTTAGCGTTGGCTGAAGCTTTCTTT. Translation: CASSLALAEAFF.

The chain links TRBV15 to TRBJ1-2; TRBD1 might be the D (6 bases). Per the germline V gene, CDR1 is LNHNV and CDR2 is YYDKDF (reference sequence). The CDR3 contains 16 residues. V gave up 0 bases and J gave up 4 bases, with 15 bases separating them. The CDR3 sequence: CATSRDLRRGSYGYTF. The CDR3 DNA reads as TGTGCCACCAGCAGAGATTTGAGAAGGGGGAGCTATGGCTACACCTTC.

This clonotype showed up many times. The chain couples TRBV4-3 to TRBJ2-1, with a possible D match to TRBD1 (5 bases). Germline V lookup: CDR1 LGHNA, CDR2 YSLEER. The CDR3 is 14 residues long. V was shortened by 3 bases and J by 3 bases, with 9 bases between the two germline ends. The CDR3 sequence: CASSQTVGYNEQFF. CDR3 bases: TGCGCCAGCAGCCAGACAGTGGGCTACAATGAGCAGTTCTTC.

The chain employs TRBV7-8 and TRBJ2-1; 7 positions match TRBD2. V was clipped by 4 bases and J by 3 bases; unmatched bases: 6. The CDR3 has 15 amino acids. Germline assignment: CDR1 SGHVS and CDR2 FQNEAQ. The CDR3 nucleotides read TGTGCCAGCAGCTCCCCTAGCGGCAGCTACAATGAGCAGTTCTTC. Protein: CASSSPSGSYNEQFF.

The chain combines TRBV24-1 with TRBJ2-7; D is tentatively TRBD1 or TRBD2 (5 bases each). The CDR3 consists of 15 residues. Per the germline V gene, CDR1 is KGHDR and CDR2 is SFDVKD. V lost 12 bases to trimming and J lost 4 bases, with 24 bases between them. The CDR3 reads CAPRSTEGFSYEQYF. CDR3 bases: TGTGCCCCCCGGAGCACAGAGGGGTTTTCGTACGAGCAGTACTTC.

The chain employs TRBV5-6 and TRBJ1-1, with D possibly TRBD1 on 5 matching bases. V shed 0 bases and J shed 7 bases, with 19 bases lying between them. The CDR3 totals 16 residues. Germline lookup yields CDR1 SGHDT and CDR2 YYEEEE. CDR3 nucleotides: TGTGCCAGCAGCTTGGCCAGAGGGGAAGGAGTGGGTGAAGCTTTCTTT. It is translated as CASSLARGEGVGEAFF.

Worth noting for this clonotype: A much larger clone differs by one base, so this may be a read error. The chain recombines TRBV5-5 with TRBJ2-3; D is ambiguous. Per the germline V gene, CDR1 is SGHKS and CDR2 is YYEKEE (reference sequence). V gave up 5 bases and J gave up 5 bases, with 9 bases separating them. This CDR3 contains 12 residues. The CDR3 sequence is CASSSSVDTQYF. The DNA for the CDR3 is TGTGCCAGCAGTTCCAGTGTAGATACGCAGTATTTT.